The 21 T cell receptor beta chains below come from one sample, sequenced in a study of T cells in Graves' hyperthyroidism and ophthalmopathy. RNA transcripts gave rise to amplified TCR beta CDR3 regions. Researchers ran a first-round RT-PCR on the TCR CDR3 using the HTBI primer set. TCRdb re-called the multiplex PCR reads with MiXCR, one entry per CDR3 protein. The sample carries about 400,000 distinct CDR3 sequences, 13% recorded once. Input material: blood. These receptors were obtained from a woman between 18 and 29 years old with Graves' hyperthyroidism.

This clonotype appeared a single time. This chain connects TRBV6-1 to TRBJ2-1; 8 bases match TRBD2. CDR1 MNHNS and CDR2 SASEGT come from the germline V gene. The length of the CDR3 is 15 residues. J gave up 8 bases and V 5 bases, and 11 bases lay outside the gene matches. The CDR3 reads CASSPGGARFYEQFF. The CDR3 nucleotides are TGTGCCAGCAGTCCCGGGGGGGCCCGATTCTATGAGCAGTTCTTC.

A few counts support this clonotype. This sequence joins TRBV10-1 and TRBJ2-3; D perhaps matches TRBD1 (6 bases). The CDR3 has 14 residues. Trimming took off 1 base at V and 6 bases at J, with 11 bases between the two ends. CDR1 and CDR2 from the germline V gene are WNHNN and SYGVQD (reference sequence). CDR3 nucleotide sequence: TGCGCCAGCAGTGAGTGGAAAAGGGGGGATACGCAGTATTTT. Its translation: CASSEWKRGDTQYF.

The V call is TRBV4-1, the J call TRBJ1-2, with D possibly TRBD1 on 5 matching bases. Germline lookup yields CDR1 MGHRA and CDR2 YSYEKL. The CDR3 covers 22 residues. V lost 4 bases and J lost 0, with 33 bases in between. CDR3 coding DNA: TGCGCCAGCAGCCGTCGAACCTATGGCCCCGCCGGGGGGTCGCCAGCTAACTATGGCTACACCTTC. Residues: CASSRRTYGPAGGSPANYGYTF.

This clonotype was found many times. In DNA form, the CDR3 reads TGTGCCAGCAGCTTAGTTGGGCCGAGCTACAATGAGCAGTTCTTC. Translated: CASSLVGPSYNEQFF. The chain has TRBV7-3 and TRBJ2-1, with D uncertain. CDR3 length: 15 amino acids. Looked up from germline, CDR1 is SGHTA and CDR2 is FQGTGA. V dropped 2 bases and J dropped 3 bases, with 11 bases sitting between them. Drawing the rest from reference TRBV7-3 and TRBJ2-1, the complete variable domain is GAGVSQTPSNKVTEKGKYVELRCDPISGHTALYWYRQSLGQGPEFLIYFQGTGAADDSGLPNDRFFAVRPEGSVSTLKIQRTERGDSAVYLCASSLVGPSYNEQFFGPGTRLTVL.

The chain links TRBV19 to TRBJ1-2; the D gene is possibly TRBD1 (5 bases). CDR1 and CDR2 from the germline V gene are LNHDA and SQIVND (reference sequence). The V gene lost 5 bases and the J gene lost 4 bases, with 17 bases spanning the gap. The CDR3 covers 15 residues. CDR3 protein: CASSLKEGPFYGYTF. CDR3 nucleotides: TGTGCCAGTAGTTTAAAGGAGGGGCCTTTCTATGGCTACACCTTC.

This clonotype was observed many times. This CDR3 is CASSPGTTYEQYF. CDR3 DNA: TGTGCCAGCAGCCCCGGAACGACGTACGAGCAGTACTTC. The chain employs TRBV5-6 and TRBJ2-7; no reliable D call. Trimming cost V 4 bases and J 4 bases, with 12 bases left between them. Germline loops: CDR1 SGHDT, CDR2 YYEEEE. The CDR3 has 13 amino acids.

V is TRBV10-3 and J is TRBJ2-5, with D perhaps matching TRBD2 (6 bases). The germline V gene encodes CDR1 ENHRY and CDR2 SYGVKD. The CDR3 extends over 13 amino acids. Between the trimmed V and J ends, which lost 4 bases and 5 bases, there was a span of 11 bases. The CDR3 DNA is TGTGCCATCAGTGGGGGGGAGAGGGAGACCCAGTACTTC. This codes for CAISGGERETQYF.

In this sample, this clonotype turned up many times. The chain has TRBV28 and TRBJ1-2; D not resolved. Trimming cost V 6 bases and J 4 bases, with 18 bases left between them. CDR3 length equals 15 residues. Germline V gene sequence: CDR1 MDHEN, CDR2 SYDVKM. Written as DNA, the CDR3 is TGTGCCAGCAGCGATCGGACCGGGCCAACCTATGGCTACACCTTC. Amino acids: CASSDRTGPTYGYTF.

This clonotype was detected a few times. The genes are TRBV28 and TRBJ2-7; D assignment may be TRBD1 or TRBD2 (5 bases each). Germline CDR1 reads MDHEN; CDR2 reads SYDVKM. The CDR3 length is 15 residues. V gave up 6 bases and J gave up 7 bases, with 22 bases separating them. DNA for the CDR3: TGTGCCAGCAGACGTTCGGGCTACGAGGGGTATGAGCAGTACTTC. This sequence encodes CASRRSGYEGYEQYF. Together with reference TRBV28 and TRBJ2-7, the CDR3 gives the full variable domain: DVKVTQSSRYLVKRTGEKVFLECVQDMDHENMFWYRQDPGLGLRLIYFSYDVKMKEKGDIPEGYSVSREKKERFSLILESASTNQTSMYLCASRRSGYEGYEQYFGPGTRLTVT.

This clonotype has more than one count but fewer than ten. The chain carries TRBV11-3 and TRBJ2-2, with 10 bases identical to TRBD2. The germline V gene has CDR1 SGHNT and CDR2 YENEEA. This CDR3 is built from 16 residues. With V trimmed by 2 bases and J by 7 bases, 7 bases remained unmatched. The CDR3 coding sequence is TGTGCCAGCAGCTTACGAGCGGGAGGGGAGGTCGGGGAGCTGTTTTTT. This translates into CASSLRAGGEVGELFF.

This clonotype was seen repeatedly, ten times or more. V is TRBV15 and J is TRBJ1-2; possibly TRBD1 for D (5 bases). Germline V lookup: CDR1 LNHNV, CDR2 YYDKDF (reference sequence). Trimming left V 1 base short and J 4 bases short, with 7 bases between. The CDR3 sequence is 13 residues long. CDR3 DNA: TGTGCCACCAGCAGAGGTGGGACCTATGGCTACACCTTC. Translated, it gives CATSRGGTYGYTF.

This clonotype was observed at least ten times. The rearrangement joins TRBV28 to TRBJ2-3; either TRBD1 or TRBD2 may supply D (5 bases each). This CDR3 comprises 15 residues. Per the germline V gene, CDR1 is MDHEN and CDR2 is SYDVKM. V was trimmed by 8 bases and J by 2 bases, leaving 17 bases between them. The CDR3 DNA reads as TGTGCCAGCGGGGTCATCCGGGACCCCACAGATACGCAGTATTTT. Translated, it gives CASGVIRDPTDTQYF.

The chain employs TRBV25-1 and TRBJ1-1, with 9 bases fitting TRBD1. The junction had 6 bases not matched to a gene; V was cut back by 3 bases and J by 1 base. The CDR3 spans 16 residues. The germline gives CDR1 MGHDK, CDR2 SYGVNS. CDR3 protein: CASSDTGQGSNTEAFF. As DNA, the CDR3 is TGTGCCAGCAGTGATACGGGACAGGGATCGAACACTGAAGCTTTCTTT.

There are many counts of this clonotype. The chain uses TRBV11-2 and TRBJ2-7, with TRBD1 identical over 7 bases. Germline CDR1 SGHAT, CDR2 FQNNGV. There are 15 residues in the CDR3. After removal of 2 bases from V and 0 bases from J, the junction contained 4 bases not matched to a gene. The CDR3 DNA is TGTGCCAGCAGCTTACCGGGACAGAACTCCTACGAGCAGTACTTC. Translation gives CASSLPGQNSYEQYF.

V gene TRBV6-4 combines with J gene TRBJ2-1, with TRBD1 matching 9 bases. Unmatched junction bases numbered 13, after V lost 7 bases and J lost 6 bases. This CDR3 has 16 residues. Per germline, CDR1 MRHNA and CDR2 SNTAGT. CDR3 nucleotide sequence: TGTGCCAGCACCCACTCGCCCGGGACAGGGCTCAATGAGCAGTTCTTC. Its translation is CASTHSPGTGLNEQFF.

There are many counts of this clonotype. The chain couples TRBV30 to TRBJ2-1; maybe TRBD2 (6 bases). The V gene lost 3 bases and the J gene lost 7 bases, with 19 bases spanning the gap. Germline lookup yields CDR1 GTSNPN and CDR2 SVGIG (reference sequence). CDR3 length: 15 amino acids. CDR3 nucleotides: TGTGCCTGGAGGGTACTAGCCGGGAAACAAAATGAGCAGTTCTTC. Protein: CAWRVLAGKQNEQFF.

This clonotype has a count of ten or more. This chain uses TRBV6-5 with TRBJ2-2; 7 nucleotides match TRBD2. Trimming at V came to 0 bases and at J to 3 bases, leaving 7 bases not matched to a gene. The CDR3 extends over 17 amino acids. Germline lookup yields CDR1 MNHEY and CDR2 SVGAGI. The CDR3 protein is CASSYSIRGSDTGELFF. The CDR3 DNA reads as TGTGCCAGCAGTTACTCGATTCGCGGGAGTGACACCGGGGAGCTGTTTTTT.

About this clonotype: This sequence may be a read error, since a much larger clone differs from it by one base. The chain is built from TRBV6-2 or TRBV6-3 and TRBJ1-1; D unclear. There are 13 residues in the CDR3. Trimming took 8 bases from V and 10 from J, leaving 20 bases between them. Germline V gene sequence: CDR1 MNHEY, CDR2 SVGEGT. CDR3 loop: CASGEPPREGAFF. CDR3 DNA sequence: TGTGCCAGCGGGGAGCCCCCTCGTGAGGGAGCTTTCTTT.

The chain uses TRBV7-9 and TRBJ2-3; D call uncertain. The CDR3 consists of 13 residues. The germline V and J ends were trimmed by 3 bases and 3 bases, with 7 bases remaining between them. Looked up from germline, CDR1 is SEHNR and CDR2 is FQNEAQ (reference sequence). CDR3 nucleotide sequence: TGTGCCAGCAGCTTTATAGGTACAGATACGCAGTATTTT. Its translation: CASSFIGTDTQYF. The whole variable domain, filled in from reference TRBV7-9 and TRBJ2-3, reads DTGVSQNPRHKITKRGQNVTFRCDPISEHNRLYWYRQTLGQGPEFLTYFQNEAQLEKSRLLSDRFSAERPKGSFSTLEIQRTEQGDSAMYLCASSFIGTDTQYFGPGTRLTVL.

This clonotype was seen ten or more times. This chain joins TRBV27 and TRBJ1-2; D is uncertain. The CDR3 runs to 18 residues. Looked up from germline, CDR1 is MNHEY and CDR2 is SMNVEV (reference sequence). V lost 2 bases and J lost 5, with 24 bases in between. CDR3 in amino acids: CASSLDTPSFGSPYGYTF. DNA for the CDR3: TGTGCCAGCAGTTTAGACACTCCCTCGTTTGGCAGCCCTTATGGCTACACCTTC.

This clonotype was seen at least ten times. The J gene is TRBJ1-3, the V gene TRBV7-3; D is perhaps TRBD1 (5 bases). The length of the CDR3 is 15 residues. V was shortened by 8 bases and J by 0 bases, with 14 bases between the two germline ends. Germline lookup yields CDR1 SGHTA and CDR2 FQGTGA. Here the CDR3 DNA reads TGTGCCAGCTCTGAGGGGCCTTTCTCTGGAAACACCATATATTTT. Its protein product is CASSEGPFSGNTIYF.